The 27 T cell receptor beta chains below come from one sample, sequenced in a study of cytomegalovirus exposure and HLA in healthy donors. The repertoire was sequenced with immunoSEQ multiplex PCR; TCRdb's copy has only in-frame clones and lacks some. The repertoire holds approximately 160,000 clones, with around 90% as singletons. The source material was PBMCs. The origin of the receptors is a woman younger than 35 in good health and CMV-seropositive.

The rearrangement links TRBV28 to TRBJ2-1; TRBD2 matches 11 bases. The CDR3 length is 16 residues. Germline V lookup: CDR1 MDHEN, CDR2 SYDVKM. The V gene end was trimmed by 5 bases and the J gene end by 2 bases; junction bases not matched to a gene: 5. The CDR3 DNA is TGTGCCAGCAGTCTCCTGACTAGCGGGACCTACAATGAGCAGTTCTTC. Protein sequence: CASSLLTSGTYNEQFF. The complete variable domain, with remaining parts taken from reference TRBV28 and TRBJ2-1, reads DVKVTQSSRYLVKRTGEKVFLECVQDMDHENMFWYRQDPGLGLRLIYFSYDVKMKEKGDIPEGYSVSREKKERFSLILESASTNQTSMYLCASSLLTSGTYNEQFFGPGTRLTVL.

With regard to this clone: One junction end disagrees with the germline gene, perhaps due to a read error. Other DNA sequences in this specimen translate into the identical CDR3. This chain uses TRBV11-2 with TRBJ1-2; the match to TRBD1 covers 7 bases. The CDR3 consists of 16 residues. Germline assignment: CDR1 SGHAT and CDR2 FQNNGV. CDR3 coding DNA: TGTGCCAGCAGCTTAGCCCCCGACAGGGCTAACTATGGTTACACCTTC. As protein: CASSLAPDRANYGYTF.

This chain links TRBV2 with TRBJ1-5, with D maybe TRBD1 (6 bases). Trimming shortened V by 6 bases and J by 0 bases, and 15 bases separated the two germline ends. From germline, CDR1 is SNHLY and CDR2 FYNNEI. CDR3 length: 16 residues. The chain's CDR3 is CASRSRGGNSNQPQHF. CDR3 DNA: TGTGCCAGCAGATCGAGGGGGGGAAATAGCAATCAGCCCCAGCATTTT.

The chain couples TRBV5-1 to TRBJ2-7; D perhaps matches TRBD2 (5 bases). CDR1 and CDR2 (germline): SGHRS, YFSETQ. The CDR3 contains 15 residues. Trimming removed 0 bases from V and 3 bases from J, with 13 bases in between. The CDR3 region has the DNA TGCGCCAGCAGCTTGGTACGAGGGATGGACTACGAGCAGTACTTC. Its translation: CASSLVRGMDYEQYF.

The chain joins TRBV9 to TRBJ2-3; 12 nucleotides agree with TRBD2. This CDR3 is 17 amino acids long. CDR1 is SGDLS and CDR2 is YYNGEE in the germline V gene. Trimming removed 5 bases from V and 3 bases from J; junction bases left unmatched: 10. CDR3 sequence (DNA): TGTGCCAGCAGTGCTAGCGGGAGGGCATCAAGTACAGATACGCAGTATTTT. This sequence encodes CASSASGRASSTDTQYF.

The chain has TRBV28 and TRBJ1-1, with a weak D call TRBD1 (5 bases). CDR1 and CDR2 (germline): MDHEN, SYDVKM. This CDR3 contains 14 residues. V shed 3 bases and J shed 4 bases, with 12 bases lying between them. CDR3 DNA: TGTGCCAGCAGTTTTAGGGGCGCAACCACTGAAGCTTTCTTT. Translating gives CASSFRGATTEAFF.

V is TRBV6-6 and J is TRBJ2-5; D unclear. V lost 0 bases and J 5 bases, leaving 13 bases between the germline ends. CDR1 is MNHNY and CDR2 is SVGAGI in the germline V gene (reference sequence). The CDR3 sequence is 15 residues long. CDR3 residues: CASSYSGLSPETQYF. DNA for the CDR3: TGTGCCAGCAGTTACTCTGGGCTAAGTCCGGAGACCCAGTACTTC.

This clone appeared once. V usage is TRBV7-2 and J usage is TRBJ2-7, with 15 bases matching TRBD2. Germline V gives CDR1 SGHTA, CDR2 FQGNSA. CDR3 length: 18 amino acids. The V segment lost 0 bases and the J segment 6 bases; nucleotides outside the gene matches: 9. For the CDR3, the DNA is TGTGCCAGCAGCTTAGCAGGCGGACTAGCGGGGGGGCAGAGCGAGCAGTACTTC. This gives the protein CASSLAGGLAGGQSEQYF.

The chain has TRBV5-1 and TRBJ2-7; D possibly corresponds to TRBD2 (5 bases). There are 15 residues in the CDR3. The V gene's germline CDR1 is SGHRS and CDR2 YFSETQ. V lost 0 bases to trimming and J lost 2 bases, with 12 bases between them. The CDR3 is CASSLVANGAYEQYF. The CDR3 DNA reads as TGCGCCAGCAGCTTGGTTGCAAACGGGGCCTACGAGCAGTACTTC.

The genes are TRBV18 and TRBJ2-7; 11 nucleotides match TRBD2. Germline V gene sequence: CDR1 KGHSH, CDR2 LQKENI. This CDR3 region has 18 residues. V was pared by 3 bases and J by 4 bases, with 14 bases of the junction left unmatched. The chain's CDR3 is CASSPYGTSGTTWYEQYF. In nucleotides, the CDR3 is TGTGCCAGCTCACCTTACGGGACTAGCGGCACAACATGGTACGAGCAGTACTTC. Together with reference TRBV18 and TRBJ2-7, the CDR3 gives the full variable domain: NAGVMQNPRHLVRRRGQEARLRCSPMKGHSHVYWYRQLPEEGLKFMVYLQKENIIDESGMPKERFSAEFPKEGPSILRIQQVVRGDSAAYFCASSPYGTSGTTWYEQYFGPGTRLTVT.

CDR3 DNA sequence: TGCGCCAGCAGCCTTTTTGAAACAAGCTCCTACAATGAGCAGTTCTTC. Encoded protein: CASSLFETSSYNEQFF. The genes are TRBV5-1 and TRBJ2-1; no clear D. The CDR3 is made up of 16 amino acids. The germline V and J ends were trimmed by 4 bases and 0 bases, with 14 bases remaining between them. Germline CDR1 SGHRS, CDR2 YFSETQ.

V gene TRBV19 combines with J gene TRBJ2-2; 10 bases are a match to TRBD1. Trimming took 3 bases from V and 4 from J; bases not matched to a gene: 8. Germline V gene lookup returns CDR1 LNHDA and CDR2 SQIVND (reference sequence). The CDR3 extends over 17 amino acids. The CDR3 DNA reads TGTGCCAGTAGTATTGGGAGGGGACAGGGGAGCACCGGGGAGCTGTTTTTT. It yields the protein CASSIGRGQGSTGELFF.

In DNA, the CDR3 is TGTGCCAGCAGTACCGCTGGTCGGGGTCAGCCCCAGCATTTT. Translating gives CASSTAGRGQPQHF. The genes are TRBV6-5 and TRBJ1-5; no firm D call. The V end lost 5 bases, the J end lost 6 bases, and 14 bases lay between the germline ends. The germline V gene encodes CDR1 MNHEY and CDR2 SVGAGI. The CDR3 consists of 14 residues.

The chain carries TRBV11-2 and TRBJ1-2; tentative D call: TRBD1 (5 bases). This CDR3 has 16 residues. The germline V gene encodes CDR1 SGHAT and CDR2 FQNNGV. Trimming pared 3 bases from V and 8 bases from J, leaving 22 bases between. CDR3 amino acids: CASSFRVDKNLEGYTF. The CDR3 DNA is TGTGCCAGCAGCTTTCGTGTGGACAAAAACTTGGAGGGCTACACCTTC.

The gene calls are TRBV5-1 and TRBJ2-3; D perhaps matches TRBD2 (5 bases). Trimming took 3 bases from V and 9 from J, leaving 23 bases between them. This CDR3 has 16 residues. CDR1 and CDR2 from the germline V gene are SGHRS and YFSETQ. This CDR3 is CASSSGGSRSTMTQYF. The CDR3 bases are TGCGCCAGCAGCTCCGGAGGCAGCCGGAGCACAATGACGCAGTATTTT.

The CDR3 is CASSPNPDTLANQPQHF. Here the CDR3 DNA reads TGTGCCAGCAGTCCTAACCCGGACACCCTGGCCAATCAGCCCCAGCATTTT. The chain recombines TRBV27 with TRBJ1-5; the D gene is possibly TRBD1 (5 bases). The germline V gene encodes CDR1 MNHEY and CDR2 SMNVEV (reference sequence). The CDR3 consists of 17 residues. The germline V and J ends were trimmed by 5 bases and 3 bases, with 20 bases remaining between them.

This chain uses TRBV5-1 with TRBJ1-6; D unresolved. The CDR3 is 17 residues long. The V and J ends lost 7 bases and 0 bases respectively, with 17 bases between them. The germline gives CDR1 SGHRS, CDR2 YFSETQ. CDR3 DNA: TGCGCCAGCTCCTCGGCGGCGGGAAGCTCCTATAATTCACCCCTCCACTTT. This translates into CASSSAAGSSYNSPLHF.

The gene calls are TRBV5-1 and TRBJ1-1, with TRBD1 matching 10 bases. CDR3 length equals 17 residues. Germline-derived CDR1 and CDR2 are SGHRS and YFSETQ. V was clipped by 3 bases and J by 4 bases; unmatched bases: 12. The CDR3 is CASSSYRDRGGSTEAFF. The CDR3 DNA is TGCGCCAGCAGCTCCTACCGGGACAGGGGTGGGAGCACTGAAGCTTTCTTT.

DNA for the CDR3: TGTGCCAGCGGGGGACAGGGGCCCAATCAGCCCCAGCATTTT. Its protein product is CASGGQGPNQPQHF. This rearrangement joins TRBV6-5 to TRBJ1-5; TRBD1 aligns across 10 bases. This CDR3 has 14 amino acids. The germline gives CDR1 MNHEY, CDR2 SVGAGI. Trimming at V came to 8 bases and at J to 3 bases, leaving 4 bases not matched to a gene.

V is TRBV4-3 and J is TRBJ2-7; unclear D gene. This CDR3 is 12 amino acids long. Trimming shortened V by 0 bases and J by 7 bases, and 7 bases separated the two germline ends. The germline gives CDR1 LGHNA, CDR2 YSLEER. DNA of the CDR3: TGCGCCAGCAGCCAAGATACCGGGGAGCAGTACTTC. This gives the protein CASSQDTGEQYF.

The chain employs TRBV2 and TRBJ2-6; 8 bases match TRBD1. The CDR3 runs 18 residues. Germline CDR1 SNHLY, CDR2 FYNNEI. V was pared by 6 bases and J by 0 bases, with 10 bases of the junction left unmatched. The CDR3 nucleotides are TGTGCCAGCAGGATAGGGACAGGCCCAAGCTCTGGGGCCAACGTCCTGACTTTC. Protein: CASRIGTGPSSGANVLTF.

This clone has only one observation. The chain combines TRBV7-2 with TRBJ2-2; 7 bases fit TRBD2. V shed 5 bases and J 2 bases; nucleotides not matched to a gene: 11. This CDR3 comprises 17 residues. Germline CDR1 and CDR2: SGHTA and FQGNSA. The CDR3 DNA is TGTGCCAGCAGCACCTCGCACGGGGGGACCAACACCGGGGAGCTGTTTTTT. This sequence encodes CASSTSHGGTNTGELFF.

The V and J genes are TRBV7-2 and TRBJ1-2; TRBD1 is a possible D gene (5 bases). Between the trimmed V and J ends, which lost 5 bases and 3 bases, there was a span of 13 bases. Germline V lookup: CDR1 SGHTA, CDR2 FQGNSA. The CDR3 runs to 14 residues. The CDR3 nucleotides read TGTGCCAGCAGCCCACTGGGGCAAGACTATGGCTACACCTTC. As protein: CASSPLGQDYGYTF.

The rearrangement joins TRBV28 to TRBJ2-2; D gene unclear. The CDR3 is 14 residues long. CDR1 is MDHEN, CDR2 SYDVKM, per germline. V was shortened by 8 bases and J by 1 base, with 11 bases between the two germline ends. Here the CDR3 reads CASSFPGNTGELFF. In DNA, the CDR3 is TGTGCCAGCTCTTTTCCGGGGAACACCGGGGAGCTGTTTTTT.

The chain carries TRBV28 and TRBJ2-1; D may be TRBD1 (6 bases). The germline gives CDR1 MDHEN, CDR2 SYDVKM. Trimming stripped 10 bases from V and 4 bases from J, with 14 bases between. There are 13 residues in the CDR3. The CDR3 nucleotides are TGTGCCACCGGGGCAGGGGTATACAATGAGCAGTTCTTC. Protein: CATGAGVYNEQFF. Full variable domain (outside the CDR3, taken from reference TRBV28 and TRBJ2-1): DVKVTQSSRYLVKRTGEKVFLECVQDMDHENMFWYRQDPGLGLRLIYFSYDVKMKEKGDIPEGYSVSREKKERFSLILESASTNQTSMYLCATGAGVYNEQFFGPGTRLTVL.

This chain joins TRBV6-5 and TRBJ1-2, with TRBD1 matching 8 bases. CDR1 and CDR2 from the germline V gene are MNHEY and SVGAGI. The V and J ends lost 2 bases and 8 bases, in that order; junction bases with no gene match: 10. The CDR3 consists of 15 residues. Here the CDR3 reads CASSYDDRGRKGYTF. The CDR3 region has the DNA TGTGCCAGCAGTTACGACGACAGGGGCCGAAAGGGCTACACCTTC.

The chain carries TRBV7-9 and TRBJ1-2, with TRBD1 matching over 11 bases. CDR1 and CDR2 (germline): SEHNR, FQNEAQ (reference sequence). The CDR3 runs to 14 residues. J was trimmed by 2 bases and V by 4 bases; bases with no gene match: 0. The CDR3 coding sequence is TGTGCCAGCAGCTGGGACAGGGGGAACTATGGCTACACCTTC. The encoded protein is CASSWDRGNYGYTF. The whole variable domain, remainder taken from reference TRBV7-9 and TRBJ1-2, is DTGVSQNPRHKITKRGQNVTFRCDPISEHNRLYWYRQTLGQGPEFLTYFQNEAQLEKSRLLSDRFSAERPKGSFSTLEIQRTEQGDSAMYLCASSWDRGNYGYTFGSGTRLTVV.